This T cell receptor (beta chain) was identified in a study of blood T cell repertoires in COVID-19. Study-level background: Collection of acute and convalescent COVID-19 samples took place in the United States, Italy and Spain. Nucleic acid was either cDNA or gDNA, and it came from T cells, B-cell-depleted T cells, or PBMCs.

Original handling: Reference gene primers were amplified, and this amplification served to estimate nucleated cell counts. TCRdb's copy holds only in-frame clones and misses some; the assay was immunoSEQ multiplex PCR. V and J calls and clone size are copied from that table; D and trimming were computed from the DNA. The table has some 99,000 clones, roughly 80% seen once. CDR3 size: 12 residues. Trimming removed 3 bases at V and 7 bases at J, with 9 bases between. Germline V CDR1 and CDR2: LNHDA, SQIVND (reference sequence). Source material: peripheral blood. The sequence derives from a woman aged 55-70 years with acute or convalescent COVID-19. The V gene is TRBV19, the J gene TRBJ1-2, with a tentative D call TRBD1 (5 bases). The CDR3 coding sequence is TGTGCCAGTAGTATGGAAGGGGCTGGCTACACCTTC. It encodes CASSMEGAGYTF.